This T cell receptor (beta chain) was observed in a study of low-dose radiotherapy and immunotherapy resistance in tumors. Trimming removed 2 bases from V and 3 bases from J, with 14 bases in between. Germline assignment: CDR1 SNHLY and CDR2 FYNNEI. This CDR3 is built from 15 residues. Ten or more counts support this clonotype. Time point reported: before trial treatment. Donors were treated with nivolumab, ipilimumab, aspirin, and low-dose cyclophosphamide and radiotherapy. Gene-specific TRAV and TRBV primers were used for first-strand cDNA, covering alpha and beta chains. TCRs were amplified for around 20 PCR cycles with a constant-region primer and V-primer adapter. Via MiXCR, TCRdb re-called the reads, giving one row per CDR3 protein. The sample records approximately 84,000 distinct CDR3 sequences, around 17% being singletons.

The input for sequencing was PBMCs, taken before treatment. The gene calls are TRBV2 and TRBJ2-7; perhaps TRBD2 as D (5 bases). The clonotype was recovered from a male donor with prostate cancer. The CDR3 protein is CASSEPPPRGYEQYF. The DNA for the CDR3 is TGTGCCAGCAGTGAACCCCCTCCTCGGGGCTACGAGCAGTACTTC.